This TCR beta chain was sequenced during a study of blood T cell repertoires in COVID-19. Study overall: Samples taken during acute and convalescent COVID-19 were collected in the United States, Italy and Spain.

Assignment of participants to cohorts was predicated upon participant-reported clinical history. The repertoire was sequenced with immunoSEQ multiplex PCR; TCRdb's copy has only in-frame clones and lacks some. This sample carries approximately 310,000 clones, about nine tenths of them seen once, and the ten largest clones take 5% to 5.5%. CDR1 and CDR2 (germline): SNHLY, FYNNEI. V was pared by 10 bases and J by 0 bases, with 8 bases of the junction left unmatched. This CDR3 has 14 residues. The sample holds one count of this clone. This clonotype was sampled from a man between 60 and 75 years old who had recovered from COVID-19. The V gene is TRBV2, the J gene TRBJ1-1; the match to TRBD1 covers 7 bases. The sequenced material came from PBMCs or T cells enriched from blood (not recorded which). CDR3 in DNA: TGTGCCATCTTACGGACAGGCCTGAACACTGAAGCTTTCTTT. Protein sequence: CAILRTGLNTEAFF.